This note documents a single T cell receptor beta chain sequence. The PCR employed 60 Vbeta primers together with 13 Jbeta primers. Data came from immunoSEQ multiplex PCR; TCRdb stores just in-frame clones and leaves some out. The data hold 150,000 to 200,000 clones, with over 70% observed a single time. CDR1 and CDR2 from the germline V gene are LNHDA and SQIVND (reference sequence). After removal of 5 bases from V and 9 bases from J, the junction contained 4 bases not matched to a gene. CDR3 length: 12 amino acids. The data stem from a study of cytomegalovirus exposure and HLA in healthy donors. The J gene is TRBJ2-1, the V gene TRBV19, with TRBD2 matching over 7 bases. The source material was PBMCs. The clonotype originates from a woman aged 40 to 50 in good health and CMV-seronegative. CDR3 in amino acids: CASSGGGIEQFF. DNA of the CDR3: TGTGCCAGTAGTGGGGGGGGAATTGAGCAGTTCTTC.